The 5 T cell receptor beta chains below were found in one sample sequenced in a study of a mutant IDH1 vaccine in newly diagnosed glioma. Profiling relied on immunoSEQ multiplex PCR, and the TCRdb table lists in-frame clones only, not all of them. Here the sample spans around 56,000 clones, around 82% being singletons. These receptors have no known antigen. Time point indicated: week 5, during vaccination. Topical imiquimod accompanied each vaccine dose, which consisted of 300 ug of mutant IDH1 20-mer peptide. Sequences were derived from PBMCs, sampled from a glioma patient whose treatment included an IDH1 peptide vaccine. All receptors derive from a woman between 18 and 29 years old with glioma. Some clones in this sample may be carry-over from other donors' samples.

The chain employs TRBV2 and TRBJ2-7, with D tentatively TRBD1 (5 bases). The CDR3 totals 15 residues. CDR1 is SNHLY and CDR2 is FYNNEI in the germline V gene. Trimming shortened V by 2 bases and J by 7 bases, and 18 bases separated the two germline ends. This CDR3 reads CASSERVGRVYEQYF. The CDR3 nucleotides are TGTGCCAGCAGTGAAAGGGTCGGCAGGGTTTATGAGCAGTACTTC.

This chain connects TRBV27 to TRBJ1-4; D is possibly TRBD1 (5 bases). Trimming shortened V by 5 bases and J by 5 bases, and 12 bases separated the two germline ends. This CDR3 has 14 residues. The germline CDR1 and CDR2 sequences are MNHEY and SMNVEV (reference sequence). The CDR3 loop is CASSPGRMNEKLFF. The CDR3 coding sequence is TGTGCCAGCAGTCCGGGACGGATGAATGAAAAACTGTTTTTT.

The CDR3 is CASSQGERRINKGYTF. The CDR3 nucleotides are TGTGCCAGCAGCCAAGGGGAACGACGCATCAATAAGGGCTACACCTTC. The chain uses TRBV4-2 and TRBJ1-2; D not certain. The CDR3 spans 16 residues. The germline CDR1 and CDR2 sequences are LGHNA and YNFKEQ. V gave up 1 base and J gave up 8 bases, with 20 bases separating them.

The chain carries TRBV9 and TRBJ2-7, with 10 bases lining up with TRBD1. The CDR3 contains 14 residues. The V gene's germline CDR1 is SGDLS and CDR2 YYNGEE. The J segment lost 6 bases and the V segment lost 1 base, leaving 4 bases of the junction unmatched. In DNA, the CDR3 is TGTGCCAGCAGCGTAAGACAGGGGGCGGGCGAGCAGTACTTC. This translates into CASSVRQGAGEQYF.

The chain is built from TRBV5-4 and TRBJ1-1; D possibly corresponds to TRBD1 (6 bases). Germline loops: CDR1 SGHNT, CDR2 YYREEE (reference sequence). The CDR3 length is 14 residues. Trimming left V 4 bases short and J 5 bases short, with 15 bases between. This CDR3 is CASSPPGALTEAFF. As DNA, the CDR3 is TGTGCCAGCAGCCCGCCGGGGGCGCTTACTGAAGCTTTCTTT.